This is a list of T cell receptor beta chains from one sample in a study of a mutant IDH1 vaccine in newly diagnosed glioma. These TCRs' antigens remain unknown. Profiling relied on immunoSEQ multiplex PCR, and the TCRdb table lists in-frame clones only, not all of them. The sample gives tens of thousands of clones, 74% of which show up once; 4.5% to 5% is in the top ten. Sequenced here: PBMCs, sampled from a glioma patient whose treatment included an IDH1 peptide vaccine. Every receptor here comes from a man aged 45-65 years with glioma. CDR3s include the opening cysteine and the closing phenylalanine or tryptophan. Fields, in order: V gene, J gene, D gene, clone size, CDR3 protein, CDR3 DNA. D genes are given only for firm matches. The size field is filled for only some rows; it gives once, few, many or a size class.

>TRBV7-9|TRBJ2-7|.|.
CASSLAGGGLTYEQYF
TGTGCCAGCAGCTTAGCAGGCGGGGGCCTCACCTACGAGCAGTACTTC
>TRBV9|TRBJ2-7|.|.
CASSVTALRSYEQYF
TGTGCCAGCAGCGTAACGGCTCTACGCTCCTACGAGCAGTACTTC
>TRBV7-9|TRBJ1-4|.|.
CASSFPSTTNEKLFF
TGTGCCAGCAGCTTCCCCAGCACAACTAATGAAAAACTGTTTTTT
>TRBV5-1|TRBJ1-1|.|.
CASSFGQTNTEAFF
TGCGCCAGCAGCTTCGGGCAGACCAACACTGAAGCTTTCTTT
>TRBV19|TRBJ1-4|.|once
CASKPGGFEKLFF
TGTGCCAGTAAACCCGGTGGGTTTGAAAAACTGTTTTTT
>TRBV11-2|TRBJ2-7|.|.
CASSPQANLYEQYF
TGTGCCAGCAGCCCTCAGGCAAATTTATACGAGCAGTACTTC
>TRBV2|TRBJ1-4|.|few
CASSEEGLGTDFIRLFF
TGTGCCAGCAGTGAAGAGGGTTTAGGGACTGACTTTATACGTCTGTTTTTT
>TRBV9|TRBJ2-7|TRBD1|.
CASSVEPGTATTYEQYF
TGTGCCAGCAGCGTAGAGCCCGGGACAGCAACCACCTACGAGCAGTACTTC
>TRBV6-1|TRBJ2-5|.|.
CASRPGGAETQYF
TGTGCCAGCAGACCAGGTGGGGCAGAGACCCAGTACTTC
>TRBV30|TRBJ1-2|.|.
CAWSLDSPNYGYTF
TGTGCCTGGAGTTTGGACAGCCCTAACTATGGCTACACCTTC
>TRBV6-1|TRBJ2-7|TRBD1|.
CASSLRTGYEQYF
TGTGCCAGCAGTTTGCGGACAGGCTACGAGCAGTACTTC
>TRBV4-2|TRBJ2-3|.|.
CASSQAGEITSDTQYF
TGTGCCAGCAGCCAAGCAGGTGAAATAACCAGCGATACGCAGTATTTT
>TRBV6-5|TRBJ2-6|.|.
CASSSFGGPGANVLTF
TGTGCCAGCAGTTCGTTTGGGGGCCCTGGGGCCAACGTCCTGACTTTC
>TRBV30|TRBJ2-5|.|.
CAWSRVQETQYF
TGTGCCTGGAGTCGGGTACAAGAGACCCAGTACTTC
>TRBV6-1|TRBJ1-4|.|.
CASQPPGLNNEKLFF
TGTGCCAGCCAACCCCCAGGGCTGAATAATGAAAAACTGTTTTTT
>TRBV7-9|TRBJ2-7|.|few
CASSFRTNSYEQYF
TGTGCCAGCAGCTTCCGCACCAACTCCTACGAGCAGTACTTC
>TRBV6-5|TRBJ1-1|TRBD1|.
CASSFRQGYEGTEAFF
TGTGCCAGCAGTTTCAGACAGGGCTACGAGGGCACTGAAGCTTTCTTT
>TRBV6-5|TRBJ1-1|.|few
CASSSTGMNTEAFF
TGTGCCAGCAGCTCGACAGGAATGAACACTGAAGCTTTCTTT
>TRBV27|TRBJ1-4|TRBD1|.
CASRPTGANEKLFF
TGTGCCAGCAGGCCGACAGGGGCTAATGAAAAACTGTTTTTT
>TRBV4-2|TRBJ2-1|TRBD1|.
CASSPDRDYNEQFF
TGTGCCAGCAGCCCCGACAGGGATTACAATGAGCAGTTCTTC
>TRBV7-7|TRBJ2-5|.|.
CASSLGARRLGETQYF
TGTGCTAGCAGCTTAGGGGCGAGAAGGCTCGGAGAGACCCAGTACTTC
>TRBV19|TRBJ2-3|.|.
CATGATSTDTQYF
TGTGCTACGGGAGCTACTAGCACAGATACGCAGTATTTT
>TRBV7-9|TRBJ2-7|.|.
CASSLMTGEQYF
TGTGCCAGCAGCTTAATGACCGGGGAGCAGTACTTC
>TRBV5-8|TRBJ1-2|TRBD1|.
CASSGGQGGYGYTF
TGTGCCAGCAGCGGCGGACAGGGAGGATATGGCTACACCTTC
>TRBV19|TRBJ1-5|.|.
CASNLRGGSNQPQHF
TGTGCCAGTAACCTAAGGGGGGGTAGCAATCAGCCCCAGCATTTT
>TRBV18|TRBJ1-4|.|few
CASSPDSGREKLFF
TGTGCCAGCTCACCCGACAGTGGGCGGGAAAAACTGTTTTTT
>TRBV6-4|TRBJ2-2|TRBD1|once
CASSSDRGQTGELFF
TGTGCCAGCAGTTCTGACAGGGGGCAAACCGGGGAGCTGTTTTTT
>TRBV5-1|TRBJ1-4|.|.
CASSQTGALNEKLFF
TGCGCCAGCAGTCAAACCGGGGCCCTTAATGAAAAACTGTTTTTT
>TRBV5-1|TRBJ2-6|.|.
CASSPKASGANVLTF
TGCGCCAGCAGCCCGAAGGCCTCTGGGGCCAACGTCCTGACTTTC
>TRBV19|TRBJ1-4|TRBD1|.
CASSIAGTGDEKLFF
TGTGCCAGTAGTATAGCCGGGACAGGGGATGAAAAACTGTTTTTT
>TRBV19|TRBJ2-2|.|many
CASRWGAGELFF
TGTGCCAGTAGATGGGGGGCCGGGGAGCTGTTTTTT
>TRBV5-4|TRBJ1-5|.|.
CASSLGGDSNQPQHF
TGTGCCAGCAGCTTGGGGGGGGATTCGAATCAGCCCCAGCATTTT
>TRBV19|TRBJ2-2|.|.
CASRWRPQPPDTGELFF
TGTGCCAGTAGATGGCGGCCACAACCTCCTGACACCGGGGAGCTGTTTTTT
>TRBV7-2|TRBJ1-2|TRBD1|once
CASTPSRGNYGYTF
TGTGCCAGCACCCCCAGCAGGGGGAACTATGGCTACACCTTC
>TRBV6-6|TRBJ1-1|.|.
CASSWQGSTEAFF
TGTGCCAGCAGTTGGCAGGGGAGTACTGAAGCTTTCTTT
>TRBV10-3|TRBJ1-5|.|few
CAISDPGNQPQHF
TGTGCCATCAGTGACCCGGGTAATCAGCCCCAGCATTTT
>TRBV15|TRBJ2-5|TRBD1|.
CATSRRTGMETQYF
TGTGCCACCAGCAGGAGGACAGGGATGGAGACCCAGTACTTC
>TRBV7-9|TRBJ2-5|.|once
CASSLAGGGETQYF
TGTGCCAGCAGCTTAGCCGGCGGAGGGGAGACCCAGTACTTC
>TRBV6-6|TRBJ1-6|TRBD1|few
CASSWTGGRNNSPLHF
TGTGCCAGCAGTTGGACAGGGGGAAGGAATAATTCACCCCTCCACTTT
>TRBV9|TRBJ2-1|.|few
CASSVGPAGEGEQFF
TGTGCCAGCAGCGTAGGCCCAGCAGGGGAGGGTGAGCAGTTCTTC
>TRBV30|TRBJ1-5|TRBD1|.
CAWSVNRGHQPQHF
TGTGCCTGGAGTGTAAACAGGGGGCATCAGCCCCAGCATTTT
>TRBV6-5|TRBJ2-7|TRBD1|.
CASSYGQGAGEQYF
TGTGCCAGCAGTTACGGACAGGGGGCTGGCGAGCAGTACTTC
>TRBV27|TRBJ2-7|TRBD1|.
CASSLRTGRYEQYF
TGTGCCAGCAGTTTGCGGACAGGCCGCTACGAGCAGTACTTC
>TRBV4-2|TRBJ1-2|TRBD1|.
CASSPRTGINYGYTF
TGTGCCAGCAGCCCCCGGACAGGTATTAACTATGGCTACACCTTC
>TRBV5-1|TRBJ2-1|TRBD2|few
CASSYLAGGRDEQFF
TGCGCCAGCAGCTATTTAGCGGGGGGGCGCGATGAGCAGTTCTTC